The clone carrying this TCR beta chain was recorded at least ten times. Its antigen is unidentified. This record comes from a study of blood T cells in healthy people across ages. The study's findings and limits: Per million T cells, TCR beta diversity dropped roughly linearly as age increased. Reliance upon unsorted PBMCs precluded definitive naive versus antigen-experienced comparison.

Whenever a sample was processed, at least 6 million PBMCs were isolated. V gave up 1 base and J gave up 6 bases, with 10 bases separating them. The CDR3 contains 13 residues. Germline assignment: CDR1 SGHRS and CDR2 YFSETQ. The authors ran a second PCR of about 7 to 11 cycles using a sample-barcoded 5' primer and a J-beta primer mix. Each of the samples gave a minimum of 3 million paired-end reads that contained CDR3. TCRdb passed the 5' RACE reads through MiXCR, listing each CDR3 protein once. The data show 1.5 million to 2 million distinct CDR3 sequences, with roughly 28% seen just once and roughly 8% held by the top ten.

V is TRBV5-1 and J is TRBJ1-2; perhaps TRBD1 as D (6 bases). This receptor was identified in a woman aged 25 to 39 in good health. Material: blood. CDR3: CASSLSQGNGYTF. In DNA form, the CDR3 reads TGCGCCAGCAGCTTGTCGCAGGGGAATGGCTACACCTTC.